One and the same sample provided the 2 T cell receptor beta chains below, sequenced in a study of blood T cell repertoires in COVID-19. Sequencing was performed with immunoSEQ multiplex PCR; in TCRdb, only in-frame clones are kept and a portion is missing. This sample has approximately 260,000 clones, with 90% found just once. Sequencing was performed on peripheral blood. The receptors come from a woman aged 60-75 years with COVID-19, enrolled during active disease.

This clone was seen once. The chain is built from TRBV19 and TRBJ2-5; 9 bases fit TRBD1. The CDR3 sequence is 16 residues long. Germline V CDR1 and CDR2: LNHDA, SQIVND (reference sequence). The V and J ends lost 3 bases and 1 base, in that order; junction bases with no gene match: 6. The CDR3 DNA sequence: TGTGCCAGTAGTATGGATGGGACAGGGCCCCAAGAGACCCAGTACTTC. This translates into CASSMDGTGPQETQYF.

V is TRBV20-1 and J is TRBJ2-7, with 8 bases identical to TRBD1. Germline V gene sequence: CDR1 DFQATT, CDR2 SNEGSKA (reference sequence). V lost 3 bases, J lost 6 bases, and 10 bases stayed unmatched. CDR3 length: 14 residues. The CDR3 bases are TGCAGTGCTAGTGAGGGACAGGCCCGGGTCGAGCAGTACTTC. Translating it yields CSASEGQARVEQYF.